This T cell receptor (beta chain) was profiled in a study of blood T cells in healthy people across ages. About this clonotype: Antigen: not known. Germline and junction disagree at one end, which may indicate a read error.

Findings of the study overall: Naive CD4+ cells and diversity were both higher in long-lived donors than in aged donors.

This CDR3 is 15 amino acids long. Germline loops: CDR1 LNHNV, CDR2 YYDKDF (reference sequence). Primers used in a second PCR of about 7 to 12 cycles were a sample-barcoded 5' primer and a J-beta primer mix. Researchers report that a template-switch adaptor with 12 random nucleotides tagged each cDNA molecule. TCRdb processed the 5' RACE reads anew with MiXCR; each CDR3 protein has one entry. The sample holds approximately 1,000,000 distinct CDR3 sequences; more than 35% are singletons and the top ten take 15% to 20%. Sample: blood. The clonotype comes from a woman aged 60-70 years in good health. The V gene is TRBV15, the J gene TRBJ2-7; 10 bases are a match to TRBD1. The CDR3 loop reads CATSSLDRGPDERYF. The CDR3 DNA sequence: TGTGCCACCAGCAGCCTAGACAGGGGGCCGGACGAGCGGTACTTC.